A single sample is the source of the 4 T cell receptor beta chains below, sequenced in a study of T-cell reconstitution after alpha-beta-depleted transplantation in children. For TCRbeta, the library was prepared with unique molecular identifiers. In TCRdb, the PCR reads were re-called with MiXCR into one record per CDR3 protein. The data hold about 460,000 distinct CDR3 sequences, with 10% to 12% observed a single time. Sequenced material: PBMCs, mostly from graft donor cells, taken 180 days after TCRalphabeta/CD19-depleted stem cell transplant. The receptor source for this set is a female patient aged 2-9 years who had a stem cell transplant for aplastic anemia, so the T cells may come from the graft donor.

A few counts support this clonotype. The chain employs TRBV5-1 and TRBJ1-2; 8 bases map to TRBD1. Germline CDR1 reads SGHRS; CDR2 reads YFSETQ. V was clipped by 3 bases and J by 3 bases; unmatched bases: 10. This CDR3 region has 16 residues. The CDR3 nucleotides are TGCGCCAGCAGCTCACGGGGCCAGGGGGCCCACTATGGCTACACCTTC. Encoded protein: CASSSRGQGAHYGYTF.

The sample holds a few counts of this clonotype. V gene TRBV18 combines with J gene TRBJ2-7; D not certain. Germline V gives CDR1 KGHSH, CDR2 LQKENI. V shed 8 bases and J shed 3 bases, with 23 bases lying between them. The CDR3 has 16 amino acids. The CDR3 region has the DNA TGTGCCAGCACCCTAACCGTCGGGCCCCCAAGCTACGAGCAGTACTTC. This sequence encodes CASTLTVGPPSYEQYF.

In this sample, this clonotype turned up a few times. The rearrangement joins TRBV11-3 to TRBJ2-7, with D maybe TRBD2 (6 bases). CDR1 and CDR2 (germline): SGHNT, YENEEA. CDR3 size: 16 residues. Trimming pared 4 bases from V and 3 bases from J, leaving 19 bases between. CDR3: CASSSGRTGVDYEQYV. The CDR3 DNA sequence: TGTGCCAGCAGCTCGGGTAGGACGGGAGTGGACTACGAGCAGTACGTC.

The V gene is TRBV29-1, the J gene TRBJ2-7; TRBD1 or TRBD2 may be the D gene (5 bases each). The germline CDR1 and CDR2 sequences are SQVTM and ANQGSEA. The CDR3 covers 12 residues. V was cut by 4 bases and J by 3 bases, with 10 bases left in between. This CDR3 is CSVGDGGYEQYV. The CDR3, as DNA: TGCAGCGTTGGGGACGGAGGCTACGAGCAGTACGTC.